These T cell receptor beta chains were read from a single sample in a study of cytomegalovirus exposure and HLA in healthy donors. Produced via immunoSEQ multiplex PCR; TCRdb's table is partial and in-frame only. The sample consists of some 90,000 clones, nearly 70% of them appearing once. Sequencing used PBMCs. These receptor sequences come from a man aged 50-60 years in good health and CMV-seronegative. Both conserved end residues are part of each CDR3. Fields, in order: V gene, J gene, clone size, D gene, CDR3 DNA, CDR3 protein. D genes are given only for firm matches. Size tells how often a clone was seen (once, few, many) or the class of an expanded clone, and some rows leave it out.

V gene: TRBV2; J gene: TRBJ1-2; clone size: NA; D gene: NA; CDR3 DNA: TGTGCCAGCAGAGCGACGGGTGCTAACTATGGCTACACCTTC; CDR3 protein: CASRATGANYGYTF
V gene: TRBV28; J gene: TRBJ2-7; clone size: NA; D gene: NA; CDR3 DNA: TGTGCCAGCAGGTCCCCCGAGAAGCAGTACTTC; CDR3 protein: CASRSPEKQYF
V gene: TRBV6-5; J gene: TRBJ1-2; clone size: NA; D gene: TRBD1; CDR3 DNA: TGTGCCAGCAGTTACCAGGGGGCCTACTATGGCTACACCTTC; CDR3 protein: CASSYQGAYYGYTF
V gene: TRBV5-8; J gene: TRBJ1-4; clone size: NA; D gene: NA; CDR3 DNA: TGTGCCAGCACCAACTCCAGACAGGCTAATGAAAAACTGTTTTTT; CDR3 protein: CASTNSRQANEKLFF
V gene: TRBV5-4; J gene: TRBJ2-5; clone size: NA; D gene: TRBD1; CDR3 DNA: TGTGCCAGCAGCTACAGGGGGGAAGAGACCCAGTACTTC; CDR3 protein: CASSYRGEETQYF
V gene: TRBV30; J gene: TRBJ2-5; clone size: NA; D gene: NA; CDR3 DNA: TGTGCCTGGAGTGTAGGGAGTGGAGAGACCCAGTACTTC; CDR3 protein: CAWSVGSGETQYF
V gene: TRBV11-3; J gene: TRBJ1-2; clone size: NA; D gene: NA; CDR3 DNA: TGTGCCAGCAGCGCCGATGAAGCATATGGCTACACCTTC; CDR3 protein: CASSADEAYGYTF
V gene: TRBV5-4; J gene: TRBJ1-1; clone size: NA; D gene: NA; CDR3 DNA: TGTGCCAGCAGCCCGAATCGGGGCACTGAAGCTTTCTTT; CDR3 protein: CASSPNRGTEAFF
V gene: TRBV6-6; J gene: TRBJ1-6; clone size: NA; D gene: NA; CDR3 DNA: TGTGCCAGCAGTCCTTCCCCAGGGTCCAATTCACCCCTCCACTTT; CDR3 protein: CASSPSPGSNSPLHF
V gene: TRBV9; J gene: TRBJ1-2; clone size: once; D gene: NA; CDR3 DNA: TGTGCCAGCAGCCCTAGGGGGTCCTATGGCTACACCTTC; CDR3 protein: CASSPRGSYGYTF
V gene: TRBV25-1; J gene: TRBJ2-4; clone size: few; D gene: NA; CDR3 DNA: TGTGCCAGCAGTGAATCAGGGCGGGCCAAAAACATTCAGTACTTC; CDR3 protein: CASSESGRAKNIQYF